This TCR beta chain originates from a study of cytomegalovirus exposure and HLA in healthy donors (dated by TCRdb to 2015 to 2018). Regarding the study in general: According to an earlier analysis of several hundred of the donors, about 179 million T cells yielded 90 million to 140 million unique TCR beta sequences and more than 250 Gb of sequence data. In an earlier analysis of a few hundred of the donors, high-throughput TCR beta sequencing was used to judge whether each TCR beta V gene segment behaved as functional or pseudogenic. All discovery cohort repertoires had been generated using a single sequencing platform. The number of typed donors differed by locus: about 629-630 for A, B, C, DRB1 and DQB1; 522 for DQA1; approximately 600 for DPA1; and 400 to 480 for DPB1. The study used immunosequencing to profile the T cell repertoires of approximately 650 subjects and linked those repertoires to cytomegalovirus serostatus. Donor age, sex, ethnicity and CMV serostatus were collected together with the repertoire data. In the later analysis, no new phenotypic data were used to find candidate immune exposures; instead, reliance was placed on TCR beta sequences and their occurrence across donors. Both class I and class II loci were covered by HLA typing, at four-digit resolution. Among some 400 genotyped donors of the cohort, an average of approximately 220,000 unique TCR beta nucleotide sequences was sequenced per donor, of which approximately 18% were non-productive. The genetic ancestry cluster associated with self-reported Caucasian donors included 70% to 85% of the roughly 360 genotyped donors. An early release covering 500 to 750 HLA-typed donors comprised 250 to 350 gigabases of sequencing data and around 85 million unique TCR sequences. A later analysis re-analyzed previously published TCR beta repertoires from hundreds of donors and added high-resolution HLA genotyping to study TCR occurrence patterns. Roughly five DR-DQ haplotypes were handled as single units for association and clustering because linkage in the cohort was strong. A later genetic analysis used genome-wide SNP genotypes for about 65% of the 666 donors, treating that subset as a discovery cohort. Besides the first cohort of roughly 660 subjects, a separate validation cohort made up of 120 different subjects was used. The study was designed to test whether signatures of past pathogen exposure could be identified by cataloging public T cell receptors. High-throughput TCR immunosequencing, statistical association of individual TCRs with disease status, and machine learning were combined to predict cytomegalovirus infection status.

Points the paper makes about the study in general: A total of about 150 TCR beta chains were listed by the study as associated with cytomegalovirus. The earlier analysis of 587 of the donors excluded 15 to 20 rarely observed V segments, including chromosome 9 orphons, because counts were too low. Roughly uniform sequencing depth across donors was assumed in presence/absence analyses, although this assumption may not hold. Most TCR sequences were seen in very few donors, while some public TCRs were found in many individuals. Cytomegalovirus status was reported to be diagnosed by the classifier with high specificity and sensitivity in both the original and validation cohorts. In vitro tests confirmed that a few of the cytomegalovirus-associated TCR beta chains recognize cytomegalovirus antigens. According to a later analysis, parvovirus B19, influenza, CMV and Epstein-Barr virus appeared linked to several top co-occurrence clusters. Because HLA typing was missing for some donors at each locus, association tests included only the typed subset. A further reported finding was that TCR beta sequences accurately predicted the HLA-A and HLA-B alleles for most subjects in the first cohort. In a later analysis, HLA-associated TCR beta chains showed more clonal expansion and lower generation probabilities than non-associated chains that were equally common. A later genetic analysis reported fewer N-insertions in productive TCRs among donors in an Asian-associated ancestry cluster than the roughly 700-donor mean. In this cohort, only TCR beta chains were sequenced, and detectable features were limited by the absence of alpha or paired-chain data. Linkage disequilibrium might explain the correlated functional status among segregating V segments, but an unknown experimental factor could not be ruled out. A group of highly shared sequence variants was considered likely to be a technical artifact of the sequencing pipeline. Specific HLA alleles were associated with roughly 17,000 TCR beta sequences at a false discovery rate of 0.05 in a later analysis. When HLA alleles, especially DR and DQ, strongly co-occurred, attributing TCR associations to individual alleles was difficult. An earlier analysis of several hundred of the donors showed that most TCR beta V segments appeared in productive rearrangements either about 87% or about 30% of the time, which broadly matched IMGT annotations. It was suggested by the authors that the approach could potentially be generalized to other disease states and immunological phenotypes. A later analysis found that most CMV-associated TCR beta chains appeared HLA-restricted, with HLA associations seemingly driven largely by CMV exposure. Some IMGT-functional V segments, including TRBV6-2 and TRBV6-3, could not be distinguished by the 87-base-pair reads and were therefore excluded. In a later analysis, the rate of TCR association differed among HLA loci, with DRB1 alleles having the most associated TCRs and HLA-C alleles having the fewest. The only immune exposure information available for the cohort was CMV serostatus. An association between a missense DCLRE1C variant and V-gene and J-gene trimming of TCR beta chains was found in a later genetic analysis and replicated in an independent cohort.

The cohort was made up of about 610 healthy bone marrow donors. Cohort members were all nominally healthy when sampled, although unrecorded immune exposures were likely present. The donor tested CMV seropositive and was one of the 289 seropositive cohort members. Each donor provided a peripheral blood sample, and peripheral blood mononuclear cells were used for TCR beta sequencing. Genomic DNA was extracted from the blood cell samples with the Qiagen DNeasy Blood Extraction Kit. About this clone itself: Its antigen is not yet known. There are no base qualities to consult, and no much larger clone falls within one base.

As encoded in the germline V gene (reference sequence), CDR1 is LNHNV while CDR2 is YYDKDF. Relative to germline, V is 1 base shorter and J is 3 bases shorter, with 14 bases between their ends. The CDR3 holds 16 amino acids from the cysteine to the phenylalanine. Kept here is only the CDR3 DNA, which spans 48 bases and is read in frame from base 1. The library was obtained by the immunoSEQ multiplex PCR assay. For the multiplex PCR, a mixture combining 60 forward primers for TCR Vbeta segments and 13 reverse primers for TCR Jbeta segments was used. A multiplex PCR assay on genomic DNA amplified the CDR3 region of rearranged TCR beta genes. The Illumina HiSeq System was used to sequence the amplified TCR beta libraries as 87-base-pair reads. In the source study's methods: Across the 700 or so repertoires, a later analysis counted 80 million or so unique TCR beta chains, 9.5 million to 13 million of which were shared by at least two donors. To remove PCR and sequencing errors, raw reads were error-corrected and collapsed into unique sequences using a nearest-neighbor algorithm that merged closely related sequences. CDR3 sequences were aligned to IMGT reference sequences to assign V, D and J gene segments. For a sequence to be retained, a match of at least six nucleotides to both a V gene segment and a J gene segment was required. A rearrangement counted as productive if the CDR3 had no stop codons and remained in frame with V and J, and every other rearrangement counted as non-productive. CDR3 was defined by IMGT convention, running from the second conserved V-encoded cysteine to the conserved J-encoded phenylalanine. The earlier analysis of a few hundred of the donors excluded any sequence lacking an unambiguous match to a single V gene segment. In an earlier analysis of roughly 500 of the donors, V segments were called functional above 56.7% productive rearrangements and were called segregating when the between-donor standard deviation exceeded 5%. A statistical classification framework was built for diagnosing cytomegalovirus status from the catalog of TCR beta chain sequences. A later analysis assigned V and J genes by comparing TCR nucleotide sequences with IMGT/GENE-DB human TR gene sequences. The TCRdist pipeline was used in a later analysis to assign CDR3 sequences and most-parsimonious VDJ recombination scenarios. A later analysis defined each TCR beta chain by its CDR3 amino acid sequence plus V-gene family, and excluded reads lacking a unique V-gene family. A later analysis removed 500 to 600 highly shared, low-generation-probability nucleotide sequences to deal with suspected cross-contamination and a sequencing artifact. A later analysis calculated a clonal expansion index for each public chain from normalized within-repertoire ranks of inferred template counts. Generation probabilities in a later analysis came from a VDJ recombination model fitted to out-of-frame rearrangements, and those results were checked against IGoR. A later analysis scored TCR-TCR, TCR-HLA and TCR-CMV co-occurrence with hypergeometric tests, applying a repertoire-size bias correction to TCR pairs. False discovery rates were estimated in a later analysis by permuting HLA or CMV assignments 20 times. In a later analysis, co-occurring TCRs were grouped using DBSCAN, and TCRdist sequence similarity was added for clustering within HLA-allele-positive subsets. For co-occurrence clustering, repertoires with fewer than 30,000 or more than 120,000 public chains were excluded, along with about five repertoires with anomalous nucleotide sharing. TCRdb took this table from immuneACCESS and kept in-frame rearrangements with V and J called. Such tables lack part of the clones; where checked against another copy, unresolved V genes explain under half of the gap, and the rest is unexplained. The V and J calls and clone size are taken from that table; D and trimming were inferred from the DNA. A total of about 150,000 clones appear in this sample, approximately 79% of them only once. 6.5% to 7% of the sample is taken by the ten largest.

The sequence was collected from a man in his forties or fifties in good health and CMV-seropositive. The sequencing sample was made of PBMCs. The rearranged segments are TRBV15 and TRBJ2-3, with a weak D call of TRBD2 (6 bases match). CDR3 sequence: CATSRGRGTLTDTQYF. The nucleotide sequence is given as TGTGCCACCAGCAGAGGGAGGGGCACACTGACAGATACGCAGTATTTT.